Below are 24 T cell receptor beta chains sequenced from a single sample in a study of blood T cell repertoires in COVID-19. This table comes from immunoSEQ multiplex PCR, and its TCRdb copy is limited to in-frame clones, with some not included. The sample contains 35,000 or so clones, 90% of which appear only once. Sequenced: peripheral blood. These receptors were collected from a man aged 60-69 years with active or convalescent COVID-19.

V usage is TRBV19 and J usage is TRBJ1-1; no clear D gene. Germline lookup yields CDR1 LNHDA and CDR2 SQIVND (reference sequence). Trimming pared 5 bases from V and 5 bases from J, leaving 18 bases between. The CDR3 loop spans 15 amino acids. The CDR3: CASSLRTGMRTEAFF. DNA of the CDR3: TGTGCCAGTAGTCTCCGGACGGGGATGAGGACTGAAGCTTTCTTT.

This clone occurred once. V is TRBV19 and J is TRBJ2-1; TRBD2 agrees at 8 bases. V shed 5 bases and J 4 bases; nucleotides not matched to a gene: 4. The CDR3 sequence is 14 residues long. From germline, CDR1 is LNHDA and CDR2 SQIVND (reference sequence). The CDR3 DNA reads as TGTGCCAGTAGTCTAACTAGCGGTTACAATGAGCAGTTCTTC. Protein sequence: CASSLTSGYNEQFF.

This sequence joins TRBV21-1 and TRBJ2-1; the D call of TRBD2 is as the table states it, not checked on the DNA. TRBV21-1 is classified as a pseudogene. The CDR3 extends over 13 amino acids. The CDR3 nucleotides are TGTGCCAGCAGCAAATCTCCGGGACTAGAAGGGTTCTTC. Protein: CASSKSPGLEGFF.

V is TRBV5-1 and J is TRBJ1-1, with D hard to call. This CDR3 comprises 13 residues. Trimming removed 5 bases at V and 4 bases at J, with 12 bases between. Germline CDR1 and CDR2: SGHRS and YFSETQ. The CDR3 reads CASSGGQLTEAFF. In DNA form, the CDR3 reads TGCGCCAGCAGTGGCGGGCAGCTCACTGAAGCTTTCTTT.

This clone was counted a single time. This chain connects TRBV7-6 to TRBJ2-5; 9 nucleotides agree with TRBD1. V trimming: 1 base; J trimming: 3 bases; junction bases outside the gene matches: 0. Germline CDR1 is SGHVS and CDR2 is FNYEAQ. The CDR3 runs 14 residues. The CDR3 is CASSLGTGEETQYF. The DNA of the CDR3 is TGTGCCAGCAGCTTAGGGACAGGGGAAGAGACCCAGTACTTC.

The genes are TRBV14 and TRBJ1-2; 7 positions agree with TRBD1. The CDR3 has 15 residues. V lost 4 bases to trimming and J lost 4 bases; unmatched junction nucleotides: 9. Germline CDR1 SGHDN, CDR2 FVKESK. CDR3 protein: CASSPVGGIRYGYTF. CDR3 DNA sequence: TGTGCCAGCAGCCCAGTAGGGGGCATTCGCTATGGCTACACCTTC.

The chain couples TRBV5-6 to TRBJ1-1; 10 positions agree with TRBD1. J gave up 8 bases and V 3 bases, and 7 bases lay outside the gene matches. Germline loops: CDR1 SGHDT, CDR2 YYEEEE. This CDR3 is 14 amino acids long. The CDR3 sequence is CASSSGTGAGEAFF. DNA for the CDR3: TGTGCCAGCAGCTCCGGGACAGGGGCCGGCGAAGCTTTCTTT.

The rearrangement links TRBV2 to TRBJ1-5; D remains ambiguous. The CDR3 loop spans 11 amino acids. Germline loops: CDR1 SNHLY, CDR2 FYNNEI. V lost 3 bases to trimming and J lost 10 bases, with 7 bases between them. The CDR3 DNA reads as TGTGCCAGCAGTGACAGTGGTCCCCAGCATTTT. This codes for CASSDSGPQHF.

This clone occurred once. The chain couples TRBV5-1 to TRBJ2-2, with 7 bases fitting TRBD2. The CDR3 runs 16 residues. V lost 1 base, J lost 0 bases, and 3 bases stayed unmatched. The germline gives CDR1 SGHRS, CDR2 YFSETQ. In DNA, the CDR3 is TGCGCCAGCAGCTTGCTAGCGGCCACGAACACCGGGGAGCTGTTTTTT. Translated: CASSLLAATNTGELFF.

This clone was seen only a few times. The V gene is TRBV18, the J gene TRBJ1-2, with a weak D call TRBD1 (5 bases). This CDR3 region has 13 residues. Deletions cut 3 bases from V and 8 bases from J, with 13 bases between. Germline V gives CDR1 KGHSH, CDR2 LQKENI. CDR3 in amino acids: CASSPRDFRGYTF. CDR3 in DNA: TGTGCCAGCTCACCCCGGGACTTTAGAGGCTACACCTTC.

The rearrangement uses TRBV3-1 (or the pseudogene TRBV3-2) and TRBJ1-2; D might be TRBD1 (5 bases). CDR3 length: 15 residues. Per germline, CDR1 LGHDT and CDR2 YNNKEL (reference sequence). Trimming cost V 0 bases and J 8 bases, with 16 bases left between them. The CDR3: CASSQDWSGEGGYTF. The CDR3 DNA follows: TGTGCCAGCAGCCAAGATTGGTCGGGGGAGGGAGGCTACACCTTC.

V is TRBV28 and J is TRBJ2-5; 8 bases map to TRBD1. Germline V lookup: CDR1 MDHEN, CDR2 SYDVKM. The V gene end was trimmed by 4 bases and the J gene end by 3 bases; junction bases not matched to a gene: 13. The CDR3 runs to 17 residues. The CDR3 DNA sequence: TGTGCCAGCAGTTCGGGCCCCAGCCCAGGGGGCGAAGAGACCCAGTACTTC. This gives the protein CASSSGPSPGGEETQYF.

The rearrangement links TRBV5-1 to TRBJ2-7; a possible D gene is TRBD2 (6 bases). The CDR3 totals 15 residues. V dropped 0 bases and J dropped 5 bases, with 15 bases sitting between them. The germline gives CDR1 SGHRS, CDR2 YFSETQ. CDR3 region: CASSLDSGPWNEQYF. CDR3 bases: TGCGCCAGCAGCTTGGATAGCGGCCCTTGGAACGAGCAGTACTTC.

Written as DNA, the CDR3 is TGTGCCAGCAGTCCCTCCCCCGGGACTAGCGGGAGTAGTGTCGAGACCCAGTACTTC. Amino acid sequence: CASSPSPGTSGSSVETQYF. V is TRBV6-2 or TRBV6-3 and J is TRBJ2-5; TRBD2 agrees at 14 bases. Per the germline V gene, CDR1 is MNHEY and CDR2 is SVGEGT. The V segment lost 5 bases and the J segment 5 bases; nucleotides outside the gene matches: 16. The CDR3 sequence is 19 residues long.

The chain couples TRBV5-4 to TRBJ2-3; D uncertain. V was cut by 4 bases and J by 6 bases, with 9 bases left in between. Germline lookup yields CDR1 SGHNT and CDR2 YYREEE (reference sequence). The CDR3 length is 12 residues. CDR3 protein: CASSPRSDTQYF. CDR3 nucleotide sequence: TGTGCCAGCAGCCCGCGGAGTGATACGCAGTATTTT.

The chain links TRBV5-4 to TRBJ2-2, with 9 bases matching TRBD2. In germline, CDR1 is SGHNT, CDR2 YYREEE (reference sequence). The V segment lost 1 base and the J segment 1 base; nucleotides outside the gene matches: 11. The length of the CDR3 is 19 residues. CDR3 in amino acids: CASSLPPGLRGGNTGELFF. The CDR3 nucleotides read TGTGCCAGCAGCTTGCCCCCCGGGTTGCGGGGGGGGAACACCGGGGAGCTGTTTTTT.

The chain recombines TRBV6-1 with TRBJ1-1; the D gene is possibly TRBD1 (5 bases). Germline lookup yields CDR1 MNHNS and CDR2 SASEGT. This CDR3 has 15 residues. Between the trimmed V and J ends, which lost 0 bases and 2 bases, there was a span of 10 bases. CDR3 sequence reads: CASSEAIGVNTEAFF. CDR3 bases: TGTGCCAGCAGTGAAGCGATAGGGGTTAACACTGAAGCTTTCTTT.

The rearrangement links TRBV12-3 or TRBV12-4 to TRBJ1-1; D ambiguous. V was pared by 7 bases and J by 3 bases, with 12 bases between. The CDR3 length is 13 residues. The CDR3 bases are TGTGCCAGCACCCTCAGGTCTGACACTGAAGCTTTCTTT. Amino acids: CASTLRSDTEAFF.

The V call is TRBV6-5, the J call TRBJ2-1; 7 bases match TRBD1. Germline values: CDR1 MNHEY, CDR2 SVGAGI. The V segment lost 6 bases and the J segment 7 bases; nucleotides outside the gene matches: 12. This CDR3 has 15 amino acids. Written as DNA, the CDR3 is TGTGCCAGCAGACGTGACAGGGTTCGAACTAATGAGCAGTTCTTC. Residues: CASRRDRVRTNEQFF.

The chain combines TRBV10-2 with TRBJ1-6; no definite D call. V dropped 8 bases and J dropped 8 bases, with 22 bases sitting between them. Looked up from germline, CDR1 is WSHSY and CDR2 is SAAADI. This CDR3 region has 16 residues. CDR3 amino acids: CASSPQDSARHSPLHF. CDR3 nucleotide sequence: TGCGCCAGCTCACCCCAGGACTCAGCTCGGCATTCACCCCTCCACTTT.

V is TRBV5-6 and J is TRBJ2-1, with D tentatively TRBD2 (5 bases). Germline loops: CDR1 SGHDT, CDR2 YYEEEE. V was pared by 3 bases and J by 4 bases, with 14 bases between. The CDR3 loop spans 15 amino acids. The CDR3 region is CASSWLATLYNEQFF. As DNA, the CDR3 is TGTGCCAGCAGCTGGTTAGCGACCCTTTACAATGAGCAGTTCTTC.

CDR3 sequence (DNA): TGTGCCAGCAGCTTAAGCGGTAACACCGGGGAGCTGTTTTTT. This sequence encodes CASSLSGNTGELFF. The chain joins TRBV7-2 to TRBJ2-2, with D tentatively TRBD2 (5 bases). Trimming stripped 2 bases from V and 2 bases from J, with 6 bases between. This CDR3 contains 14 residues. The germline CDR1 and CDR2 sequences are SGHTA and FQGNSA.

This chain connects TRBV27 to TRBJ2-7, with a weak D call TRBD1 (6 bases). The CDR3 is made up of 13 amino acids. V shed 0 bases and J shed 4 bases, with 7 bases lying between them. Looked up from germline, CDR1 is MNHEY and CDR2 is SMNVEV (reference sequence). CDR3 in amino acids: CASSLSGAYEQYF. CDR3 sequence (DNA): TGTGCCAGCAGTTTATCGGGGGCGTACGAGCAGTACTTC.

This chain connects TRBV30 to TRBJ1-4, with D possibly matching TRBD1 (5 bases). The V gene's germline CDR1 is GTSNPN and CDR2 SVGIG (reference sequence). The CDR3 spans 14 residues. V lost 1 base and J 7 bases, leaving 13 bases between the germline ends. The CDR3 spells CAWSEVRVGEKLFF. The DNA for the CDR3 is TGTGCCTGGAGTGAAGTCAGGGTAGGTGAAAAACTGTTTTTT.